The 3 T cell receptor beta chains in this list originate from one sample, sequenced in a study of cytomegalovirus exposure and HLA in healthy donors. The PCR ran on 60 Vbeta and 13 Jbeta primers. Assay: immunoSEQ multiplex PCR; the TCRdb copy retains only in-frame clones and omits some. The table shows 45,000 to 70,000 clones, with approximately 84% occurring only once. The material sequenced was PBMCs. These receptors were taken from a man in his fifties in good health and CMV-seronegative.

This clone was counted between two and nine times. CDR3 in DNA: TGTGCCAGCAGCTTTGACTTGAGCTCCTACGAGCAGTACTTC. Translation: CASSFDLSSYEQYF. This chain connects TRBV7-2 to TRBJ2-7; the D is unclear. CDR3 size: 14 residues. Trimming removed 3 bases at V and 0 bases at J, with 9 bases between. CDR1 and CDR2 (germline): SGHTA, FQGNSA. Drawing the rest from reference TRBV7-2 and TRBJ2-7, the complete variable domain is GAGVSQSPSNKVTEKGKDVELRCDPISGHTALYWYRQSLGQGLEFLIYFQGNSAPDKSGLPSDRFSAERTGGSVSTLTIQRTQQEDSAVYLCASSFDLSSYEQYFGPGTRLTVT.

The rearrangement joins TRBV2 to TRBJ1-2; the D is unclear. The germline V gene encodes CDR1 SNHLY and CDR2 FYNNEI. CDR3 length equals 15 residues. With 3 bases removed from V and 3 bases from J, the gap between germline ends came to 14 bases. For the CDR3, the DNA is TGTGCCAGCAGTGAGATCCAGGCCGGGGACTATGGCTACACCTTC. It encodes CASSEIQAGDYGYTF.

The genes are TRBV27 and TRBJ2-7; 13 positions match TRBD2. Germline CDR1 is MNHEY and CDR2 is SMNVEV (reference sequence). This CDR3 contains 19 residues. V lost 4 bases and J lost 4; bases outside the gene matches: 16. The CDR3 protein is CASSSGGGLAGARNYEQYF. CDR3 bases: TGTGCCAGCAGTTCAGGGGGTGGACTAGCGGGGGCCCGGAATTACGAGCAGTACTTC.